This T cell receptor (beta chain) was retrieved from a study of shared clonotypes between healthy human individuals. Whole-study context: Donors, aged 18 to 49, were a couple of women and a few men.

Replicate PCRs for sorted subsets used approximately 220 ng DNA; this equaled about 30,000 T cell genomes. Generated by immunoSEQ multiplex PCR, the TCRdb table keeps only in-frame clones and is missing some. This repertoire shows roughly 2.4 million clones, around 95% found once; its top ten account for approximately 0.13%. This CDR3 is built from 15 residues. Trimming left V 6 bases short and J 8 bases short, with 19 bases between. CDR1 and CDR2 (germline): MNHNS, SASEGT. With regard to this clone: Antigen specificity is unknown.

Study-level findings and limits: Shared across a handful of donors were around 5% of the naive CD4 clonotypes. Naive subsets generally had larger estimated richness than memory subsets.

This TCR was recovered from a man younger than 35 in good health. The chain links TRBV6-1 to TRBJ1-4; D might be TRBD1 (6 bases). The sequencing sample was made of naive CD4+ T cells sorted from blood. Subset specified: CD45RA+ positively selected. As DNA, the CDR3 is TGTGCCAGCAGCACCGGGACATCTACCAACGAAAAACTGTTTTTT. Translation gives CASSTGTSTNEKLFF.